Sequencing of this T cell receptor beta chain was carried out in a study of T cell responses to AZD1222 COVID-19 vaccine. The CDR3 loop spans 19 amino acids. The V and J ends lost 0 bases and 1 base, in that order; junction bases with no gene match: 8. Germline V gene data show CDR1 as LNHNV and CDR2 as YYDKDF (reference sequence). Some clones are missing from TCRdb's copy, which holds only in-frame ones; the method was immunoSEQ multiplex PCR. The sample holds 200,000 or so clones, 90% to 95% seen once. With respect to this clone: What it binds is unknown.

Study-wide results and caveats: The number of AZD1222 recipients seropositive at baseline was only five to seven. An increase in Spike-specific TCR breadth and depth was observed after two AZD1222 doses. The repertoires were collected only after the peak T cell response.

The TCR was taken from an adult in good health. Sequencing was performed on peripheral blood, taken on day 0 of AZD1222 vaccination. J is TRBJ1-5 and V is TRBV15, with 11 bases matching TRBD1. For the CDR3, the DNA is TGTGCCACCAGCAGAGATAGGACAGGGGGCTCAGGGAGCAATCAGCCCCAGCATTTT. Its protein is CATSRDRTGGSGSNQPQHF.